The 8 T cell receptor beta chains listed next were all sequenced from one sample in a study of regulatory T cells in long-lasting Graves disease. Regarding time point: newly diagnosed GD, antithyroid drugs for less than 3 months. PBMC-extracted RNA yielded the TCR library. TCR beta libraries were built with iRepertoire HTBI primers and Arm-PCR of CDR3 regions. TCRdb re-analysed the multiplex PCR reads in MiXCR, keeping a single row per CDR3 protein. The sample includes about 620,000 distinct CDR3 sequences, 15% to 20% seen only once; the top ten take under 20%. This same sample was also part of a study on T cells in Graves' hyperthyroidism and ophthalmopathy.

The sequences come from peripheral blood mononuclear cells (PBMCs), collected at new diagnosis, from a patient treated with antithyroid drugs. The receptors originated from a woman aged 25 to 39 with Graves disease.

The genes are TRBV12-3 or TRBV12-4 and TRBJ2-2, with D perhaps given as TRBD1 or TRBD2 (5 bases each). Trimming pared 8 bases from V and 6 bases from J, leaving 19 bases between. The CDR3 runs to 15 residues. Written as DNA, the CDR3 is TGTGCCAGCTCACCCGGGACGGCCAACGCCGGGGAGCTGTTTTTT. Its translation: CASSPGTANAGELFF.

The chain links TRBV24-1 to TRBJ2-7; no clear D gene. The ends were cut back, 4 bases at V and 5 bases at J, with 8 bases in the middle. The germline V gene has CDR1 KGHDR and CDR2 SFDVKD. This CDR3 has 12 residues. This CDR3 reads CATSEGYDEQYF. CDR3 DNA sequence: TGTGCCACCAGTGAGGGCTACGACGAGCAGTACTTC.

The genes are TRBV2 and TRBJ2-7; TRBD1 matches at 7 bases. Per germline, CDR1 SNHLY and CDR2 FYNNEI. The CDR3 spans 16 residues. The trim removed 8 bases at V and 5 bases at J, leaving 18 bases unmatched. CDR3 bases: TGTGCCAGCTCCCGAAGGGGGATGACAGGGTGGGACGAGCAGTACTTC. As protein: CASSRRGMTGWDEQYF.

Ten or more counts support this clonotype. The V call is TRBV12-3 or TRBV12-4, the J call TRBJ2-2, with 10 bases identical to TRBD1. This CDR3 is built from 16 residues. Trimming cost V 1 base and J 3 bases; bases outside gene matches: 2. CDR3 loop: CASSLGDRGDTGELFF. CDR3 nucleotides: TGTGCCAGCAGTTTAGGGGACAGGGGCGACACCGGGGAGCTGTTTTTT.

This clonotype was seen many times. The chain links TRBV20-1 to TRBJ2-1, with 7 bases matching TRBD1. Per germline, CDR1 DFQATT and CDR2 SNEGSKA (reference sequence). The V and J ends lost 3 bases and 9 bases, in that order; junction bases with no gene match: 14. This CDR3 is built from 15 residues. The CDR3 bases are TGCAGTGCTAGGCCCGACAGGGTTCAAGGGCCTGAGCAGTTCTTC. Residues: CSARPDRVQGPEQFF.

This clonotype was seen repeatedly, ten times or more. CDR3: CSVEPQETQYF. In DNA form, the CDR3 reads TGCAGCGTTGAGCCGCAAGAGACCCAGTACTTC. V usage is TRBV29-1 and J usage is TRBJ2-5; D gene uncertain. The CDR3 runs 11 residues. CDR1 is SQVTM, CDR2 ANQGSEA, per germline. V dropped 3 bases and J dropped 2 bases, with 4 bases sitting between them.

This clonotype appeared many times. The chain is built from TRBV24-1 and TRBJ1-5, with TRBD1 matching over 7 bases. Looked up from germline, CDR1 is KGHDR and CDR2 is SFDVKD. The CDR3 extends over 16 amino acids. Trimming cost V 3 bases and J 3 bases; bases outside gene matches: 7. The CDR3 loop reads CATSDIGTDSNQPQHF. CDR3 sequence (DNA): TGTGCCACCAGTGATATAGGGACAGACTCCAATCAGCCCCAGCATTTT.

This clonotype was counted many times. CDR3 protein: CASSEAPLHF. As DNA, the CDR3 is TGTGCCAGCAGTGAAGCACCCCTCCACTTT. The chain has TRBV2 and TRBJ1-6; D is uncertain. The germline V gene has CDR1 SNHLY and CDR2 FYNNEI. The CDR3 runs to 10 residues. Trimming cost V 0 bases and J 12 bases, with 0 bases left between them.